The rows below give T cell receptor beta chains drawn from one sample of a study of regulatory T cells in long-lasting Graves disease. TCRdb fed the multiplex PCR reads into MiXCR, producing one record per CDR3 protein. The sample includes hundreds of thousands of distinct CDR3 sequences, around 17% seen only once; the top ten take about 20%. The sample was also linked to a second study, of T cells in Graves' hyperthyroidism and ophthalmopathy.

This sample comprised peripheral blood mononuclear cells (PBMCs), obtained at new diagnosis, from a patient treated with antithyroid drugs. These receptors all come from a young woman with Graves disease. CDR3s include the opening cysteine and the closing phenylalanine or tryptophan. A D gene is named only where the DNA matches it firmly. Not every row has a clone size; where given, it reads once, few, many or a size class.

abundance: many; len: 12; j_gene: TRBJ2-7; d_gene: NA; v_gene: TRBV28; CDR3nt: TGTGCCAGCCTTGGATTGTCCTACGAGCAGTACTTC; CDR3aa: CASLGLSYEQYF
abundance: many; len: 15; j_gene: TRBJ1-1; d_gene: TRBD1; v_gene: TRBV24-1; CDR3nt: TGTGCCACCAGTGAATCCGGGACAGGGGGCACTGAAGCTTTCTTT; CDR3aa: CATSESGTGGTEAFF
abundance: many; len: 13; j_gene: TRBJ1-1; d_gene: NA; v_gene: TRBV20-1; CDR3nt: TGCAGTGCTACCGGACAGATGAACACTGAAGCTTTCTTT; CDR3aa: CSATGQMNTEAFF
abundance: many; len: 15; j_gene: TRBJ1-1; d_gene: NA; v_gene: TRBV6-5; CDR3nt: TGTGCCAGCAGTTACTCAAGGGCGGGAAACACTGAAGCTTTCTTT; CDR3aa: CASSYSRAGNTEAFF
abundance: many; len: 14; j_gene: TRBJ1-2; d_gene: TRBD1; v_gene: TRBV12-3/TRBV12-4; CDR3nt: TGTGCCAGCAGCACGACAGGGATGGACTATGGCTACACCTTC; CDR3aa: CASSTTGMDYGYTF
abundance: few; len: 15; j_gene: TRBJ2-1; d_gene: TRBD2; v_gene: TRBV5-1; CDR3nt: TGCGCCAGCAGCTTATCCGGGACTAGGGCAGAAGAGCAGTTCTTC; CDR3aa: CASSLSGTRAEEQFF
abundance: many; len: 14; j_gene: TRBJ1-1; d_gene: NA; v_gene: TRBV2; CDR3nt: TGTGCCAGCAGGGCAGGGGCTGCAAACACTGAAGCTTTCTTT; CDR3aa: CASRAGAANTEAFF
abundance: few; len: 15; j_gene: TRBJ2-5; d_gene: NA; v_gene: TRBV28; CDR3nt: TGTGCCAGCAGTTTGATAGGCGGGACACAAGAGACCCAGTACTTC; CDR3aa: CASSLIGGTQETQYF
abundance: few; len: 15; j_gene: TRBJ1-2; d_gene: NA; v_gene: TRBV9; CDR3nt: TGTGCCAGCAGCACAACCGGGACGGAGCTCTTGGGCTACACCTTC; CDR3aa: CASSTTGTELLGYTF
abundance: NA; len: 14; j_gene: TRBJ2-7; d_gene: NA; v_gene: TRBV6-1; CDR3nt: TGTGCCAGCAGGCTTTGGGGTCCTACCTACGAGCAGTACTTC; CDR3aa: CASRLWGPTYEQYF
abundance: NA; len: 14; j_gene: TRBJ2-7; d_gene: NA; v_gene: TRBV2; CDR3nt: TGTGCCATAACCGGGGGCAGGGGCTCGTACGAGCAGTACTTC; CDR3aa: CAITGGRGSYEQYF
abundance: NA; len: 15; j_gene: TRBJ1-6; d_gene: TRBD1; v_gene: TRBV7-2; CDR3nt: TGTGCCAGCAGCAAATTGGGACAGGGCGATTCACCCCTCCACTTT; CDR3aa: CASSKLGQGDSPLHF
abundance: many; len: 13; j_gene: TRBJ2-5; d_gene: TRBD1; v_gene: TRBV2; CDR3nt: TGTGCCAGAAGAAAGGGACAGCAAGAGACCCAGTACTTC; CDR3aa: CARRKGQQETQYF
abundance: once; len: 12; j_gene: TRBJ2-3; d_gene: NA; v_gene: TRBV7-9; CDR3nt: TGTGCCAGCAGCACTGTTATGGGTACGCAGTATTTT; CDR3aa: CASSTVMGTQYF
abundance: few; len: 12; j_gene: TRBJ1-6; d_gene: NA; v_gene: TRBV28; CDR3nt: TGTGCCAGCAGTTTTATGCATTCACCCCTCCACTTT; CDR3aa: CASSFMHSPLHF
abundance: NA; len: 14; j_gene: TRBJ2-7; d_gene: TRBD2; v_gene: TRBV19; CDR3nt: TGTGCCAGTAGTACTCCTAGCGGGACCTACGAGCAGTACTTC; CDR3aa: CASSTPSGTYEQYF
abundance: few; len: 12; j_gene: TRBJ2-5; d_gene: NA; v_gene: TRBV30; CDR3nt: TGTGCCTGGAGTGTACATTGGGAGACCCAGTACTTC; CDR3aa: CAWSVHWETQYF
abundance: NA; len: 14; j_gene: TRBJ2-7; d_gene: NA; v_gene: TRBV5-1; CDR3nt: TGCGCCAGCAGCTCTCTACAGGGATCGTCCGAGCAGTACTTC; CDR3aa: CASSSLQGSSEQYF
abundance: NA; len: 13; j_gene: TRBJ2-7; d_gene: TRBD1; v_gene: TRBV19; CDR3nt: TGTGCCAGTAACCCAGGACAGGGCTACGAGCAGTACTTC; CDR3aa: CASNPGQGYEQYF
abundance: NA; len: 15; j_gene: TRBJ2-1; d_gene: NA; v_gene: TRBV24-1; CDR3nt: TGTGCCACCAGTGATACCCAAAGCTCCTACAATGAGCAGTTCTTC; CDR3aa: CATSDTQSSYNEQFF
abundance: few; len: 13; j_gene: TRBJ1-2; d_gene: NA; v_gene: TRBV28; CDR3nt: TGTGCCAGCACAGGGGCGCCGAACTATGGCTACACCTTC; CDR3aa: CASTGAPNYGYTF
abundance: NA; len: 18; j_gene: TRBJ2-3; d_gene: TRBD2; v_gene: TRBV20-1; CDR3nt: TGCAGTGCTGTACTACTAGCGGGGGACCCAAGAGTCACAGATACGCAGTATTTT; CDR3aa: CSAVLLAGDPRVTDTQYF
abundance: NA; len: 16; j_gene: TRBJ2-1; d_gene: TRBD2; v_gene: TRBV7-2; CDR3nt: TGTGCCAGCAGCCGCCCGGGACTAGCGGCTAACAATGAGCAGTTCTTC; CDR3aa: CASSRPGLAANNEQFF
abundance: few; len: 14; j_gene: TRBJ1-1; d_gene: NA; v_gene: TRBV4-1; CDR3nt: TGCGCCAGCAGCGCCTCCGCCAGGACCGGTGAAGCTTTCTTT; CDR3aa: CASSASARTGEAFF
abundance: many; len: 14; j_gene: TRBJ1-6; d_gene: TRBD1; v_gene: TRBV12-3/TRBV12-4; CDR3nt: TGTGCCAGCAGTTCCGGGACAGTTGTTTCACCCCTCCACTTT; CDR3aa: CASSSGTVVSPLHF
abundance: NA; len: 16; j_gene: TRBJ2-5; d_gene: TRBD2; v_gene: TRBV20-1; CDR3nt: TGCAGTGCTACCCCGGTAGGACTAGCGGAGCAAGAGACCCAGTACTTC; CDR3aa: CSATPVGLAEQETQYF
abundance: many; len: 15; j_gene: TRBJ2-3; d_gene: NA; v_gene: TRBV28; CDR3nt: TGTGCCAGCAGTTTATATGCGGGACTCACAGATACGCAGTATTTT; CDR3aa: CASSLYAGLTDTQYF
abundance: NA; len: 12; j_gene: TRBJ2-5; d_gene: TRBD2; v_gene: TRBV20-1; CDR3nt: TGCAGTGCTACAGCGGGGGGTAAGACCCAGTACTTC; CDR3aa: CSATAGGKTQYF
abundance: NA; len: 16; j_gene: TRBJ2-2; d_gene: TRBD1; v_gene: TRBV11-2; CDR3nt: TGTGCCAGCAGACCTTGGACAGGCTCAATGACCGGGGAGCTGTTTTTT; CDR3aa: CASRPWTGSMTGELFF
abundance: many; len: 15; j_gene: TRBJ1-1; d_gene: NA; v_gene: TRBV5-6; CDR3nt: TGTGCCAGCAGCTTGGATGGGCGTTCGAACACTGAAGCTTTCTTT; CDR3aa: CASSLDGRSNTEAFF
abundance: many; len: 11; j_gene: TRBJ1-2; d_gene: NA; v_gene: TRBV2; CDR3nt: TGTGCCAGCAAGGGTGACTATGGCTACACCTTC; CDR3aa: CASKGDYGYTF
abundance: NA; len: 16; j_gene: TRBJ2-1; d_gene: NA; v_gene: TRBV7-8; CDR3nt: TGTGCCAGCAGCCAACAATTAGAAAGCTCCTACAATGAGCAGTTCTTC; CDR3aa: CASSQQLESSYNEQFF
abundance: NA; len: 14; j_gene: TRBJ2-1; d_gene: NA; v_gene: TRBV7-9; CDR3nt: TGTGCCAGCAGCTTTGGCCTAGCCTTGGGCGAGCAGTTCTTC; CDR3aa: CASSFGLALGEQFF
abundance: few; len: 14; j_gene: TRBJ2-2; d_gene: NA; v_gene: TRBV5-1; CDR3nt: TGCGCCAGCAGCCTCGGAGCTGACACCGGGGAGCTGTTTTTT; CDR3aa: CASSLGADTGELFF
abundance: NA; len: 16; j_gene: TRBJ2-2; d_gene: NA; v_gene: TRBV6-1; CDR3nt: TGTGCCAGCAGGAAGGGACTCAAGTCGGGCGCCGGGGAGCTGTTTTTT; CDR3aa: CASRKGLKSGAGELFF
abundance: NA; len: 14; j_gene: TRBJ2-2; d_gene: TRBD2; v_gene: TRBV7-2; CDR3nt: TGTGCCAGCAGCTCAGCGGGATGGACCGGGGAGCTGTTTTTT; CDR3aa: CASSSAGWTGELFF
abundance: many; len: 17; j_gene: TRBJ2-1; d_gene: NA; v_gene: TRBV2; CDR3nt: TGTGCCAGCACCGTGAATGGTCTCGGGAACTCCTACAATGAGCAGTTCTTC; CDR3aa: CASTVNGLGNSYNEQFF
abundance: NA; len: 17; j_gene: TRBJ2-1; d_gene: TRBD2; v_gene: TRBV7-2; CDR3nt: TGTGCCAGCAGCCAAGGGGCGGGACTAGATATTGACAATGAGCAGTTCTTC; CDR3aa: CASSQGAGLDIDNEQFF
abundance: few; len: 21; j_gene: TRBJ1-4; d_gene: NA; v_gene: TRBV10-3; CDR3nt: TGTGCCATCAGAGGCTCGATTCCCGGGACAAGAACCACCGCAACTAATGAAAAACTGTTTTTT; CDR3aa: CAIRGSIPGTRTTATNEKLFF
abundance: NA; len: 20; j_gene: TRBJ2-1; d_gene: TRBD2; v_gene: TRBV11-3; CDR3nt: TGTGCCAGCAGCTTAGGAGTACGGGGCTCGGGAGGGTCCGCGGCGTGGGAGCAGTTCTTC; CDR3aa: CASSLGVRGSGGSAAWEQFF
abundance: many; len: 15; j_gene: TRBJ2-1; d_gene: TRBD2; v_gene: TRBV12-3/TRBV12-4; CDR3nt: TGTGCCAGCGTTAATAGCGGGAGAATTGTTGGTGAGCAGTTCTTC; CDR3aa: CASVNSGRIVGEQFF
abundance: many; len: 15; j_gene: TRBJ1-4; d_gene: TRBD1; v_gene: TRBV28; CDR3nt: TGTGCCAGCAGTTCCGGACAGGGGGCTAATGAAAAACTGTTTTTT; CDR3aa: CASSSGQGANEKLFF
abundance: many; len: 15; j_gene: TRBJ1-2; d_gene: TRBD1; v_gene: TRBV7-2; CDR3nt: TGTGCCAGCAGCTTACCAGGGGGCGAAGGCTATGGCTACACCTTC; CDR3aa: CASSLPGGEGYGYTF
abundance: many; len: 17; j_gene: TRBJ2-5; d_gene: TRBD1; v_gene: TRBV7-3; CDR3nt: TGTGCCAGCAGCTCGCGGACAGGGGCTTACGTCGGAGAGACCCAGTACTTC; CDR3aa: CASSSRTGAYVGETQYF
abundance: NA; len: 15; j_gene: TRBJ1-5; d_gene: NA; v_gene: TRBV30; CDR3nt: TGTGCCTGGAGTGTATTGGGGGGATTAGCGCAGCCCCAGCATTTT; CDR3aa: CAWSVLGGLAQPQHF
abundance: NA; len: 14; j_gene: TRBJ1-2; d_gene: NA; v_gene: TRBV19; CDR3nt: TGTGCCAGTAAGAGATTAGGCAGGGTGGATGGCCACACCTTC; CDR3aa: CASKRLGRVDGHTF
abundance: few; len: 15; j_gene: TRBJ1-4; d_gene: TRBD1; v_gene: TRBV25-1; CDR3nt: TGTGCCAGCAGTGAATCCAGGGGGCCTAATGAAAAACTGTTTTTT; CDR3aa: CASSESRGPNEKLFF
abundance: few; len: 16; j_gene: TRBJ1-3; d_gene: NA; v_gene: TRBV5-8; CDR3nt: TGTGCCAGCAGCTTGACGCAGGGCTTCTCTGGAAACACCATATATTTT; CDR3aa: CASSLTQGFSGNTIYF
abundance: few; len: 16; j_gene: TRBJ2-2; d_gene: TRBD1; v_gene: TRBV7-2; CDR3nt: TGTGCCAGCAGCTTGGGACAGGGGGTTGTCACCGGGGAGCTGTTTTTT; CDR3aa: CASSLGQGVVTGELFF
abundance: NA; len: 15; j_gene: TRBJ2-1; d_gene: NA; v_gene: TRBV5-6; CDR3nt: TGTGCCAGCAGCTTGTTTGGCGGGGATGGGAGTGAGCAGTTCTTC; CDR3aa: CASSLFGGDGSEQFF
abundance: many; len: 14; j_gene: TRBJ1-5; d_gene: TRBD1; v_gene: TRBV6-2/TRBV6-3; CDR3nt: TGTGCCAGCAGTTACGGACAGGGAGGCCAGCCCCAGCATTTT; CDR3aa: CASSYGQGGQPQHF
abundance: NA; len: 14; j_gene: TRBJ1-4; d_gene: NA; v_gene: TRBV15; CDR3nt: TGTGCCACCAGCCCGTCACCCCTGAGGGAAAAACTGTTTTTT; CDR3aa: CATSPSPLREKLFF
abundance: many; len: 13; j_gene: TRBJ1-5; d_gene: TRBD1; v_gene: TRBV2; CDR3nt: TGTGCCAGCAGCTCCGACAGGGCTCGGCCCCAGCATTTT; CDR3aa: CASSSDRARPQHF
abundance: few; len: 15; j_gene: TRBJ1-4; d_gene: NA; v_gene: TRBV7-2; CDR3nt: TGTGCCAGCAGCCAAATGACAGGCCTAAATGAAAAACTGTTTTTT; CDR3aa: CASSQMTGLNEKLFF
abundance: few; len: 17; j_gene: TRBJ2-1; d_gene: NA; v_gene: TRBV14; CDR3nt: TGTGCCAGCAGCCAAGATCTCGCGGGTGTCTCCTACAATGAGCAGTTCTTC; CDR3aa: CASSQDLAGVSYNEQFF
abundance: few; len: 17; j_gene: TRBJ2-5; d_gene: NA; v_gene: TRBV14; CDR3nt: TGTGCCAGCAGCCAAGCCCTACTTTCCGGGACCCTCGGGACCCAGTACTTC; CDR3aa: CASSQALLSGTLGTQYF
abundance: many; len: 11; j_gene: TRBJ1-2; d_gene: NA; v_gene: TRBV28; CDR3nt: TGTGCCAGCAGTTTCCAGTATGGCTACACCTTC; CDR3aa: CASSFQYGYTF
abundance: NA; len: 19; j_gene: TRBJ1-4; d_gene: TRBD1; v_gene: TRBV7-9; CDR3nt: TGTGCCAGCAGCTCCCCCCCCGGGACAGGGGGGTCAGGCAATGAAAAACTGTTTTTT; CDR3aa: CASSSPPGTGGSGNEKLFF
abundance: NA; len: 15; j_gene: TRBJ2-5; d_gene: TRBD2; v_gene: TRBV4-2; CDR3nt: TGTGCCAGCAGCCAAGAGCCAGCGGGAGTGGAGACCCAGTACTTC; CDR3aa: CASSQEPAGVETQYF